These 30 T cell receptor beta chains share one sample of origin, sequenced in a study of early stage breast cancer tumors. This table comes from immunoSEQ multiplex PCR, and its TCRdb copy is limited to in-frame clones, with some not included. Of more than 15,000 clones detected, around four fifths appear once; the ten largest clones hold under 2%. Material: blood. These receptors all come from a person aged 65-85 years with breast cancer.

This sequence joins TRBV10-3 and TRBJ1-1; 9 nucleotides agree with TRBD1. This CDR3 is built from 14 residues. Germline loops: CDR1 ENHRY, CDR2 SYGVKD. J gave up 4 bases and V 4 bases, and 4 bases lay outside the gene matches. In DNA, the CDR3 is TGTGCCATCAGTGGTACGGGACAGGGCACTGAAGCTTTCTTT. It encodes CAISGTGQGTEAFF.

The CDR3 is CASSPREGNNGYTF. For the CDR3, the DNA is TGCGCCAGCAGCCCCCGGGAGGGGAATAATGGCTACACCTTC. The chain recombines TRBV4-1 with TRBJ1-2; a weak D match, TRBD1 (5 bases). CDR3 length: 14 amino acids. Trimming cost V 4 bases and J 6 bases, with 15 bases left between them. Germline V lookup: CDR1 MGHRA, CDR2 YSYEKL.

V gene TRBV11-2 combines with J gene TRBJ2-3; TRBD2 aligns across 9 bases. The CDR3 consists of 18 residues. CDR1 SGHAT and CDR2 FQNNGV come from the germline V gene. After removal of 0 bases from V and 0 bases from J, the junction contained 7 bases not matched to a gene. The CDR3 reads CASSLDRSGGTSTDTQYF. CDR3 bases: TGTGCCAGCAGCTTAGATCGAAGCGGGGGGACTAGCACAGATACGCAGTATTTT.

The chain links TRBV28 to TRBJ2-3, with 8 bases matching TRBD1. The CDR3 covers 14 residues. Germline V CDR1 and CDR2: MDHEN, SYDVKM. V trimming: 5 bases; J trimming: 6 bases; junction bases outside the gene matches: 7. CDR3 in DNA: TGTGCCAGCAGTATCCTGACAGGGGAGGATACGCAGTATTTT. This codes for CASSILTGEDTQYF. The whole variable domain, filled in from reference TRBV28 and TRBJ2-3, reads DVKVTQSSRYLVKRTGEKVFLECVQDMDHENMFWYRQDPGLGLRLIYFSYDVKMKEKGDIPEGYSVSREKKERFSLILESASTNQTSMYLCASSILTGEDTQYFGPGTRLTVL.

The CDR3 protein is CASSQSGGGMGNQPQHF. The CDR3 DNA is TGCGCCAGCAGCCAATCCGGAGGAGGGATGGGCAATCAGCCCCAGCATTTT. The gene calls are TRBV4-1 and TRBJ1-5; D is undetermined. The CDR3 sequence is 17 residues long. V shed 2 bases and J shed 2 bases, with 16 bases lying between them. In germline, CDR1 is MGHRA, CDR2 YSYEKL.

This clone has more than one count but fewer than ten. The rearrangement links TRBV7-2 to TRBJ1-1, with D unresolved. Germline CDR1 is SGHTA and CDR2 is FQGNSA. V dropped 2 bases and J dropped 1 base, with 5 bases sitting between them. The CDR3 covers 13 residues. The CDR3 DNA sequence: TGTGCCAGCAGCTTACGCAGGAACACTGAAGCTTTCTTT. Translating it yields CASSLRRNTEAFF.

The chain links TRBV5-8 to TRBJ2-5; the D gene is possibly TRBD1 (6 bases). The germline V gene encodes CDR1 SGHTS and CDR2 YDEGEE. The CDR3 is 15 residues long. Trimming stripped 0 bases from V and 1 base from J, with 10 bases between. The CDR3 nucleotides are TGTGCCAGCAGCTTGGGACAGGTTGGCCAAGAGACCCAGTACTTC. It codes for CASSLGQVGQETQYF.

As to this clone: Distinct nucleotide sequences in the sample also encode this CDR3. V gene TRBV18 combines with J gene TRBJ1-5, with D possibly being TRBD1 (6 bases). CDR3 size: 15 residues. The V and J ends lost 2 bases and 3 bases respectively, with 11 bases between them. In germline, CDR1 is KGHSH, CDR2 LQKENI. The CDR3 sequence is CASSPGGQTNQPQHF. The DNA for the CDR3 is TGTGCCAGCTCACCAGGAGGACAGACCAATCAGCCCCAGCATTTT.

The count of this clone is one. The gene calls are TRBV28 and TRBJ1-1, with 9 positions matching TRBD1. Losses at the gene ends were 10 bases for V and 2 bases for J; bases not matched to a gene: 5. Germline V CDR1 and CDR2: MDHEN, SYDVKM. The CDR3 extends over 13 amino acids. The CDR3 nucleotides read TGTGCCATTCGGACAGGGGTTAACACTGAAGCTTTCTTT. Translating gives CAIRTGVNTEAFF.

The gene calls are TRBV7-2 and TRBJ2-3; 12 bases agree with TRBD2. Losses at the gene ends were 4 bases for V and 0 bases for J; bases not matched to a gene: 11. Germline V CDR1 and CDR2: SGHTA, FQGNSA. The CDR3 runs to 19 residues. The CDR3 loop reads CASSSKTSGGRTSTDTQYF. In nucleotides, the CDR3 is TGTGCCAGCAGCTCTAAGACTAGCGGGGGACGAACTAGCACAGATACGCAGTATTTT. Filled out from reference TRBV7-2 and TRBJ2-3, the complete variable domain reads GAGVSQSPSNKVTEKGKDVELRCDPISGHTALYWYRQSLGQGLEFLIYFQGNSAPDKSGLPSDRFSAERTGGSVSTLTIQRTQQEDSAVYLCASSSKTSGGRTSTDTQYFGPGTRLTVL.

This chain connects TRBV4-1 to TRBJ2-6; D remains ambiguous. CDR3 size: 18 residues. V lost 5 bases and J 5 bases, leaving 22 bases between the germline ends. Germline V gene data show CDR1 as MGHRA and CDR2 as YSYEKL. CDR3 in DNA: TGCGCCAGCAGCATGGTAGCTAGAACACAAAGTCGGGCCAACGTCCTGACTTTC. It codes for CASSMVARTQSRANVLTF.

V gene TRBV6-6 combines with J gene TRBJ1-6; TRBD1 might be the D (6 bases). This CDR3 has 15 amino acids. Germline CDR1 and CDR2: MNHNY and SVGAGI (reference sequence). V was trimmed by 5 bases and J by 8 bases, leaving 16 bases between them. This CDR3 reads CASSLKGGQDSPLHF. For the CDR3, the DNA is TGTGCCAGCAGTCTAAAGGGGGGGCAGGATTCACCCCTCCACTTT.

The gene calls are TRBV30 and TRBJ1-6; 7 nucleotides align to TRBD1. Germline loops: CDR1 GTSNPN, CDR2 SVGIG (reference sequence). This CDR3 is built from 14 residues. V lost 5 bases and J lost 4; bases outside the gene matches: 5. The CDR3 DNA reads TGTGCCTGGGATCTACAGGGGTATAATTCACCCCTCCACTTT. This gives the protein CAWDLQGYNSPLHF.

The rearrangement joins TRBV30 to TRBJ1-1, with 7 bases that match TRBD1. Germline CDR1 is GTSNPN and CDR2 is SVGIG (reference sequence). V shed 2 bases and J 1 base; nucleotides not matched to a gene: 4. CDR3 size: 14 residues. The CDR3 loop is CAWSPGTANTEAFF. CDR3 nucleotide sequence: TGTGCCTGGAGTCCCGGGACAGCGAACACTGAAGCTTTCTTT.

This clone was recorded only once. The V gene is TRBV9, the J gene TRBJ1-2, with 7 bases identical to TRBD1. Germline loops: CDR1 SGDLS, CDR2 YYNGEE. This CDR3 region has 15 residues. The J segment lost 3 bases and the V segment lost 0 bases, leaving 5 bases of the junction unmatched. This chain's CDR3 is CASSVGGQIYYGYTF. The CDR3 DNA follows: TGTGCCAGCAGCGTAGGGGGACAGATTTACTATGGCTACACCTTC.

The chain has TRBV19 and TRBJ1-4; no reliable D call. Germline CDR1 is LNHDA and CDR2 is SQIVND (reference sequence). V shed 2 bases and J shed 8 bases, with 9 bases lying between them. The CDR3 sequence is 13 residues long. The CDR3 loop reads CASSISPGEKLFF. The DNA of the CDR3 is TGTGCCAGTAGTATATCTCCGGGGGAAAAACTGTTTTTT. The entire variable domain, with the rest obtained from reference TRBV19 and TRBJ1-4, is as follows: DGGITQSPKYLFRKEGQNVTLSCEQNLNHDAMYWYRQDPGQGLRLIYYSQIVNDFQKGDIAEGYSVSREKKESFPLTVTSAQKNPTAFYLCASSISPGEKLFFGSGTQLSVL.

The chain links TRBV11-2 to TRBJ1-5, with D uncertain. The germline V and J ends were trimmed by 5 bases and 3 bases, with 14 bases remaining between them. The CDR3 runs to 15 residues. In germline, CDR1 is SGHAT, CDR2 FQNNGV. The CDR3 sequence is CASSLGGRNNQPQHF. The CDR3 DNA reads TGTGCCAGCAGCCTCGGCGGCAGAAACAATCAGCCCCAGCATTTT.

The chain employs TRBV5-1 and TRBJ2-1; D is possibly TRBD2 (6 bases). V lost 5 bases, J lost 10 bases, and 16 bases lay in between. The CDR3 sequence is 13 residues long. The germline gives CDR1 SGHRS, CDR2 YFSETQ. CDR3 nucleotide sequence: TGCGCCAGCAGAGAGCAGGCTGGGGGGGAGCAGTTCTTC. The encoded protein is CASREQAGGEQFF.

The chain couples TRBV19 to TRBJ1-1; D remains unclear. V was shortened by 9 bases and J by 11 bases, with 19 bases between the two germline ends. The CDR3 totals 12 residues. Germline V gene data show CDR1 as LNHDA and CDR2 as SQIVND (reference sequence). In DNA form, the CDR3 reads TGTGCCAGCCGCTACCTGGGCGAGACGGCTTTCTTT. Its protein is CASRYLGETAFF.

The chain combines TRBV5-8 with TRBJ2-1, with 10 positions matching TRBD2. This CDR3 spans 16 amino acids. Germline trimming cut 4 bases from V and 2 bases from J; bases unmatched to any gene: 6. CDR1 SGHTS and CDR2 YDEGEE come from the germline V gene. The CDR3 DNA sequence: TGTGCCAGCAGCAGACGAGCGGGGGGGACCTACAATGAGCAGTTCTTC. Its translation: CASSRRAGGTYNEQFF.

This chain joins TRBV2 and TRBJ1-4; no reliable D call. V lost 4 bases, J lost 3 bases, and 9 bases lay in between. CDR1 and CDR2 from the germline V gene are SNHLY and FYNNEI. This CDR3 has 14 amino acids. The CDR3: CASSGELANEKLFF. Written as DNA, the CDR3 is TGTGCCAGCAGTGGGGAGTTGGCTAATGAAAAACTGTTTTTT. Filled out from reference TRBV2 and TRBJ1-4, the complete variable domain reads EPEVTQTPSHQVTQMGQEVILRCVPISNHLYFYWYRQILGQKVEFLVSFYNNEISEKSEIFDDQFSVERPDGSNFTLKIRSTKLEDSAMYFCASSGELANEKLFFGSGTQLSVL.

This clone was detected only once. The chain carries TRBV2 and TRBJ1-1; D is possibly TRBD1 (6 bases). Trimming shortened V by 0 bases and J by 3 bases, and 8 bases separated the two germline ends. Germline lookup yields CDR1 SNHLY and CDR2 FYNNEI. The CDR3 loop spans 14 amino acids. In DNA, the CDR3 is TGTGCCAGCAGTGAAGCAGGGGGATACACTGAAGCTTTCTTT. Protein: CASSEAGGYTEAFF.

This clone was detected a few times. This chain links TRBV19 with TRBJ1-2; 8 bases map to TRBD1. Losses at the gene ends were 6 bases for V and 5 bases for J; bases not matched to a gene: 8. CDR3 length: 14 amino acids. Looked up from germline, CDR1 is LNHDA and CDR2 is SQIVND (reference sequence). In DNA, the CDR3 is TGTGCCAGTAGATCGACAGGGGAGGTATATGGCTACACCTTC. Its protein product is CASRSTGEVYGYTF.

V gene TRBV7-6 combines with J gene TRBJ2-7; D is ambiguous. The V gene lost 3 bases and the J gene lost 4 bases, with 7 bases spanning the gap. From germline, CDR1 is SGHVS and CDR2 FNYEAQ. The CDR3 length is 12 residues. The CDR3 DNA sequence: TGTGCCAGCAGCTTGAACGGGTACGAGCAGTACTTC. It yields the protein CASSLNGYEQYF.

V is TRBV6-1 and J is TRBJ1-1, with unresolved D. The CDR3 has 13 amino acids. CDR1 is MNHNS, CDR2 SASEGT, per germline. Between the trimmed V and J ends, which lost 6 bases and 0 bases, there was a span of 8 bases. This chain's CDR3 is CASRESMNTEAFF. The CDR3 coding sequence is TGTGCCAGCAGGGAGAGTATGAACACTGAAGCTTTCTTT.

The rearrangement links TRBV15 to TRBJ1-2; D may be TRBD1 (6 bases). The CDR3 length is 16 residues. The V gene's germline CDR1 is LNHNV and CDR2 YYDKDF (reference sequence). The V end was cut by 0 bases, the J end by 4 bases, with 15 bases between. The CDR3 spells CATSRDGHRDPYGYTF. The CDR3 DNA reads as TGTGCCACCAGCAGAGATGGACACAGGGACCCCTATGGCTACACCTTC.

J is TRBJ2-4 and V is TRBV5-1; D is perhaps TRBD2 (5 bases). V lost 4 bases, J lost 9 bases, and 17 bases lay in between. The V gene's germline CDR1 is SGHRS and CDR2 YFSETQ. The CDR3 runs 14 residues. DNA of the CDR3: TGCGCCAGCAGCCCGGCCCGGGTTGAGGGCATTCAGTACTTC. This gives the protein CASSPARVEGIQYF.

This chain joins TRBV7-3 and TRBJ1-2; TRBD1 is a possible D gene (6 bases). CDR1 and CDR2 (germline): SGHTA, FQGTGA. This CDR3 contains 20 residues. The V end lost 4 bases, the J end lost 6 bases, and 33 bases lay between the germline ends. CDR3 DNA sequence: TGTGCCAGCAGCTCATTAAAGAGCTTACGTGTCGGATACAGGGTGGATGGCTACACCTTC. Its protein is CASSSLKSLRVGYRVDGYTF.

This rearrangement joins TRBV19 to TRBJ1-5; D unresolved. Between the trimmed V and J ends, which lost 2 bases and 4 bases, there was a span of 12 bases. CDR1 and CDR2 (germline): LNHDA, SQIVND (reference sequence). The CDR3 runs 15 residues. The CDR3 sequence: CASSIPEQRNQPQHF. CDR3 DNA: TGTGCCAGTAGTATACCGGAACAGCGGAATCAGCCCCAGCATTTT.

The genes are TRBV2 and TRBJ1-5; 7 positions match TRBD1. Germline CDR1 and CDR2: SNHLY and FYNNEI. There are 15 residues in the CDR3. V lost 4 bases and J lost 5; bases outside the gene matches: 8. The CDR3 loop reads CASSVEGAGDQPQHF. CDR3 coding DNA: TGTGCCAGCAGTGTGGAGGGGGCAGGGGATCAGCCCCAGCATTTT.